This note documents a single T cell receptor beta chain sequence. Unsorted PBMC DNA was run through sequencing on ten immunoSEQ deep assay plates. Clones were read by immunoSEQ multiplex PCR, and TCRdb kept only the in-frame ones, dropping some. The sample includes about 500,000 clones, over 60% seen only once; the top ten take about 11%. The CDR3 extends over 12 amino acids. Looked up from germline, CDR1 is SQVTM and CDR2 is ANQGSEA. The trim removed 6 bases at V and 5 bases at J, leaving 6 bases unmatched. These data come from a study of shared clonotypes between healthy human individuals. The healthy adult donors were HIV-negative and reported no recent acute infections or vaccinations. Samples left unsorted employed tens of millions of PBMCs for genomic DNA.

The sequence came from a middle-aged woman in good health. Some clones in this sample may be carry-over from other donors' samples. Input material: PBMCs. This chain connects TRBV29-1 to TRBJ2-7, with TRBD2 matching over 8 bases. The CDR3 loop is CSVLTSVDEQYF. As DNA, the CDR3 is TGCAGCGTCCTGACTAGCGTGGACGAGCAGTACTTC.